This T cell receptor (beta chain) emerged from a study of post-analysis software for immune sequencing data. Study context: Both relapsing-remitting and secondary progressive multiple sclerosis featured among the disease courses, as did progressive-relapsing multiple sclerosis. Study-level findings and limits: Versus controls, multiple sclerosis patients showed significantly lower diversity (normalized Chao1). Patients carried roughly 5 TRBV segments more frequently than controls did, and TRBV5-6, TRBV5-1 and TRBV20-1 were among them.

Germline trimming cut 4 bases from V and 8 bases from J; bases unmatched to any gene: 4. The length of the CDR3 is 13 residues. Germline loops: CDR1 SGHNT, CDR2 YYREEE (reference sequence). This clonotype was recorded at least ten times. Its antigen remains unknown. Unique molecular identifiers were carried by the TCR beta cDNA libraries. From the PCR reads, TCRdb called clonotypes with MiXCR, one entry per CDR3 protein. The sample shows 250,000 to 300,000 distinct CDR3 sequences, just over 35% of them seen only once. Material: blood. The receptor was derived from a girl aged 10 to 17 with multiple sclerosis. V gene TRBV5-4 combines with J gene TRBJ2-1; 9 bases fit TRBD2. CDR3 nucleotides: TGTGCCAGCAGCCCGGGACTAGCTGATGAGCAGTTCTTC. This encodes CASSPGLADEQFF.